These 20 T cell receptor beta chains came from one sample sequenced in a study of cytomegalovirus exposure and HLA in healthy donors. A multiplex PCR was run with 60 Vbeta primers and 13 Jbeta primers. Only in-frame clones appear in the TCRdb table, and some are missing; sequencing was by immunoSEQ multiplex PCR. The data hold 130,000 or so clones, with 66% observed a single time. The material sequenced was PBMCs. Source of these receptors: a man younger than 35 in good health and CMV-seronegative.

This clone was picked up a small number of times. The rearrangement uses TRBV21-1 and TRBJ1-4; TRBD1 is taken as the D call from the table, unchecked against the DNA. TRBV21-1 is a recognized pseudogene. The CDR3 has 18 residues. CDR3 coding DNA: TGTGCCAGCAGCAAAGCGGGCAGGGACATCAGTTCTAATGAAAAACTGTTTTTT. Its translation is CASSKAGRDISSNEKLFF.

DNA for the CDR3: TGTGCCATCAGTGAAACCGGGACAGGGGGCGCGAATAACTATGGCTACACCTTC. Protein sequence: CAISETGTGGANNYGYTF. The V call is TRBV10-3, the J call TRBJ1-2; TRBD1 matches at 12 bases. This CDR3 spans 18 amino acids. With 3 bases clipped from V and 1 base from J, the junction kept 9 bases outside the gene matches. The germline V gene encodes CDR1 ENHRY and CDR2 SYGVKD.

This clone was seen only a few times. The chain couples TRBV19 to TRBJ1-1, with D possibly TRBD1 on 5 matching bases. Looked up from germline, CDR1 is LNHDA and CDR2 is SQIVND (reference sequence). V lost 3 bases to trimming and J lost 5 bases, with 10 bases between them. The CDR3 loop spans 13 amino acids. The DNA for the CDR3 is TGTGCCAGTAGTATCTTTAGGGGAACTGAAGCTTTCTTT. It specifies CASSIFRGTEAFF.

This clone was seen only a few times. This same CDR3 is encoded by further DNA sequences in the sample. This chain joins TRBV5-1 and TRBJ2-1; 15 bases fit TRBD2. Losses at the gene ends were 3 bases for V and 4 bases for J; bases not matched to a gene: 5. Germline CDR1 and CDR2: SGHRS and YFSETQ. CDR3 length equals 17 residues. This CDR3 reads CASSSKGLAGGYNEQFF. The DNA for the CDR3 is TGCGCCAGCAGCTCCAAAGGACTAGCGGGAGGGTACAATGAGCAGTTCTTC.

The chain combines TRBV5-1 with TRBJ2-7, with D unclear. Germline V gives CDR1 SGHRS, CDR2 YFSETQ. The CDR3 is made up of 14 amino acids. V gave up 0 bases and J gave up 0 bases, with 7 bases separating them. CDR3 residues: CASSLDLASYEQYF. CDR3 in DNA: TGCGCCAGCAGCTTGGATTTGGCCTCCTACGAGCAGTACTTC.

The chain couples TRBV5-1 to TRBJ2-1, with 8 bases identical to TRBD2. The CDR3 is made up of 15 amino acids. V gave up 4 bases and J gave up 6 bases; unmatched junction bases: 9. The V gene's germline CDR1 is SGHRS and CDR2 YFSETQ. The CDR3 protein is CASSPSAGGTNEQFF. The CDR3 nucleotides read TGCGCCAGCAGCCCTTCCGCGGGGGGAACCAATGAGCAGTTCTTC.

V and J are TRBV19 and TRBJ2-3; 10 bases are shared with TRBD2. Germline-derived CDR1 and CDR2 are LNHDA and SQIVND (reference sequence). V lost 7 bases to trimming and J lost 4 bases; unmatched junction nucleotides: 8. The CDR3 runs to 15 residues. CDR3 in DNA: TGTGCCAGTACCTTCATAGCGGGAGGATCAGATACGCAGTATTTT. Encoded protein: CASTFIAGGSDTQYF.

The rearrangement uses TRBV6-6 and TRBJ2-7, with TRBD1 matching 10 bases. CDR3 length: 14 amino acids. J gave up 2 bases and V 4 bases, and 2 bases lay outside the gene matches. From germline, CDR1 is MNHNY and CDR2 SVGAGI (reference sequence). CDR3 DNA sequence: TGTGCCAGCAGTTGGACAGGGGGGACCTACGAGCAGTACTTC. Translation: CASSWTGGTYEQYF.

The rearrangement links TRBV6-5 to TRBJ1-2, with 7 bases that match TRBD1. The germline V gene has CDR1 MNHEY and CDR2 SVGAGI. The CDR3 extends over 15 amino acids. V lost 5 bases to trimming and J lost 4 bases; unmatched junction nucleotides: 10. The CDR3 sequence: CASSHTGAAGYGYTF. The CDR3 bases are TGTGCCAGCAGTCACACAGGGGCCGCCGGCTATGGCTACACCTTC.

This chain joins TRBV6-5 and TRBJ2-5, with D perhaps TRBD2 (6 bases). There are 15 residues in the CDR3. The V end was cut by 6 bases, the J end by 5 bases, with 19 bases between. Germline V gene sequence: CDR1 MNHEY, CDR2 SVGAGI. CDR3 DNA sequence: TGTGCCAGCAGCCCCAAGGGCGGGAACCGGGAGACCCAGTACTTC. The encoded protein is CASSPKGGNRETQYF.

The sample holds a few counts of this clone. This rearrangement joins TRBV5-1 to TRBJ2-7; D gene unclear. The CDR3 runs to 14 residues. The germline V gene encodes CDR1 SGHRS and CDR2 YFSETQ. Trimming removed 0 bases at V and 1 base at J, with 8 bases between. The CDR3 here is CASSLGRVSYEQYF. In DNA form, the CDR3 reads TGCGCCAGCAGCTTGGGTCGGGTTTCCTACGAGCAGTACTTC.

This chain joins TRBV10-1 and TRBJ2-7; 9 bases match TRBD2. This CDR3 is 13 amino acids long. The V gene end was trimmed by 6 bases and the J gene end by 4 bases; junction bases not matched to a gene: 4. Germline V gene sequence: CDR1 WNHNN, CDR2 SYGVQD (reference sequence). DNA for the CDR3: TGCGCCAGCAGACCGGGACTAGCTTACGAGCAGTACTTC. Its translation: CASRPGLAYEQYF.

This chain connects TRBV30 to TRBJ1-4; tentatively, D is TRBD1 (6 bases). CDR3 length: 14 amino acids. Germline CDR1 reads GTSNPN; CDR2 reads SVGIG (reference sequence). V was cut by 0 bases and J by 4 bases, with 9 bases left in between. CDR3 bases: TGTGCCTGGAGTGTAGGGGGTCGTAATGAAAAACTGTTTTTT. Translation: CAWSVGGRNEKLFF.

The chain carries TRBV5-1 and TRBJ2-7, with 12 nucleotides matching TRBD1. Germline V gene sequence: CDR1 SGHRS, CDR2 YFSETQ. The CDR3 spans 14 residues. J was trimmed by 7 bases and V by 4 bases; bases with no gene match: 6. This chain's CDR3 is CASSEGQGAGEQYF. CDR3 DNA: TGCGCCAGCAGCGAGGGACAGGGGGCGGGTGAGCAGTACTTC.

The chain employs TRBV4-2 and TRBJ2-5; D perhaps matches TRBD2 (7 bases). V lost 0 bases and J 3 bases, leaving 17 bases between the germline ends. This CDR3 region has 17 residues. CDR1 and CDR2 from the germline V gene are LGHNA and YNFKEQ. The CDR3, as DNA: TGTGCCAGCAGCCAAGACGGGGTCGGGGGGCGGGAAGAGACCCAGTACTTC. Translation gives CASSQDGVGGREETQYF.

This clone was detected once. The chain is built from TRBV30 and TRBJ1-2, with TRBD1 identical over 8 bases. This CDR3 has 12 amino acids. Germline loops: CDR1 GTSNPN, CDR2 SVGIG (reference sequence). V shed 4 bases, J shed 3 bases, and the junction held 1 base outside the gene matches. CDR3 sequence: CAWTGGDYGYTF. The CDR3 DNA reads as TGTGCCTGGACAGGGGGCGACTATGGCTACACCTTC.

The chain couples TRBV19 to TRBJ1-5; a possible D gene is TRBD1 (5 bases). The CDR3 is 13 residues long. Trimming pared 7 bases from V and 1 base from J, leaving 8 bases between. The germline gives CDR1 LNHDA, CDR2 SQIVND (reference sequence). For the CDR3, the DNA is TGTGCCAGTACCGGGGGGAGCAATCAGCCCCAGCATTTT. Amino acids: CASTGGSNQPQHF.

The chain employs TRBV5-8 and TRBJ2-3, with 8 bases identical to TRBD1. The V segment lost 4 bases and the J segment 6 bases; nucleotides outside the gene matches: 7. CDR1 SGHTS and CDR2 YDEGEE come from the germline V gene. There are 14 residues in the CDR3. CDR3: CASSPWTGTDTQYF. Written as DNA, the CDR3 is TGTGCCAGCAGCCCGTGGACAGGGACGGATACGCAGTATTTT.

The chain uses TRBV5-1 and TRBJ2-1; tentative D call: TRBD2 (6 bases). V lost 3 bases to trimming and J lost 6 bases, with 10 bases between them. From germline, CDR1 is SGHRS and CDR2 YFSETQ. The CDR3 spans 13 residues. The CDR3 region has the DNA TGCGCCAGCAGCTCTGACGGGGGCAATGAGCAGTTCTTC. Amino acid sequence: CASSSDGGNEQFF.

CDR3 DNA sequence: TGTGCCAGCAGTGGACTAGCGGGAGTCGAGACCCAGTACTTC. Amino acids: CASSGLAGVETQYF. The rearrangement joins TRBV27 to TRBJ2-5; TRBD2 aligns across 13 bases. Germline trimming cut 5 bases from V and 5 bases from J; bases unmatched to any gene: 2. The CDR3 consists of 14 residues. CDR1 and CDR2 (germline): MNHEY, SMNVEV (reference sequence).